This TCR beta chain was identified during a study of metastatic and nonmetastatic thyroid tumors. Study background: The authors compared repertoires across blood and tumor or nodule tissue from malignant and benign thyroid patients. The study's findings and limits: When malignant thyroid tumors were compared with benign nodules, TCR beta diversity was reportedly significantly higher in the malignant tumors. This held in both blood and tumor samples.

The CDR3 contains 13 residues. CDR1 is SNHLY, CDR2 FYNNEI, per germline. V dropped 4 bases and J dropped 3 bases, with 7 bases sitting between them. Per the original data handling: Building a distant-metastasis classifier for papillary thyroid cancer drew on CDR3 differences across clinicopathological groups. Through MiXCR, TCRdb re-clonotyped the PCR reads. These V and J calls derive from TCRdb rather than the authors' analysis. This table has tens of thousands of clones, around 16% appearing once. Nobody among the patients had been given any treatment before thyroid surgery. This clone was seen at least ten times. Its antigen is undetermined.

The TCR sequence derives from a female donor with papillary thyroid cancer or a benign thyroid nodule (not recorded which). Some clones in this sample may be carry-over from other donors' samples. The chain recombines TRBV2 with TRBJ2-1; the D is unclear. Material: tumor tissue. The CDR3 sequence is CASSGTLYNEQFF. The DNA of the CDR3 is TGTGCCAGCAGTGGTACACTCTACAATGAGCAGTTCTTC.